This T cell receptor (beta chain) was retrieved from a study of blood T cells in healthy people across ages. For the second PCR, which ran for about 7 to 11 cycles, a sample-barcoded 5' primer and a J-beta primer mix were used. TCRdb re-analysed the 5' RACE reads in MiXCR, keeping a single row per CDR3 protein. The table records about 400,000 distinct CDR3 sequences, approximately 51% of them present only once. This clonotype was counted many times. This TCR came from a man in his sixties in good health. Sequences were obtained from blood.

CDR3 nucleotides: TGTGCCAGCAGACTTAGCGGGAGTCTGAACAATGAGCAGTTCTTC. Protein product: CASRLSGSLNNEQFF. This chain joins TRBV6-2 or TRBV6-3 and TRBJ2-1, with 9 bases that match TRBD2. CDR3 length: 15 residues. V dropped 6 bases and J dropped 5; count of bases not matched to a gene: 8. The germline V gene has CDR1 MNHEY and CDR2 SVGEGT.